One and the same sample provided the 5 T cell receptor beta chains below, sequenced in a study of blood T cell repertoires in COVID-19. The repertoire was sequenced with immunoSEQ multiplex PCR; TCRdb's copy has only in-frame clones and lacks some. The sample has nearly 350,000 clones; more than 75% are singletons. The sample was peripheral blood. These receptor sequences come from a woman aged 18-30 years who had recovered from COVID-19.

This chain uses TRBV5-6 with TRBJ2-2, with D unresolved. Germline V gene data show CDR1 as SGHDT and CDR2 as YYEEEE. V lost 6 bases and J 2 bases, leaving 11 bases between the germline ends. There are 14 residues in the CDR3. The CDR3, as DNA: TGTGCCAGCACTCATGGCGGAAACACCGGGGAGCTGTTTTTT. Translating it yields CASTHGGNTGELFF.

The rearrangement uses TRBV28 and TRBJ2-7; 10 bases agree with TRBD1. Germline assignment: CDR1 MDHEN and CDR2 SYDVKM. The CDR3 is 14 residues long. V was clipped by 2 bases and J by 2 bases; unmatched bases: 0. This CDR3 is CASSLGTGAYEQYV. In DNA form, the CDR3 reads TGTGCCAGCAGTTTAGGGACAGGGGCCTACGAGCAGTACGTC.

This chain connects TRBV29-1 to TRBJ2-3, with TRBD2 matching over 7 bases. The CDR3 has 14 residues. V gave up 6 bases and J gave up 4 bases; unmatched junction bases: 10. CDR1 is SQVTM, CDR2 ANQGSEA, per germline. This CDR3 is CSVGTSATADTQYF. For the CDR3, the DNA is TGCAGCGTCGGAACTAGCGCGACGGCAGATACGCAGTATTTT.

The V gene is TRBV30, the J gene TRBJ1-2; 7 bases match TRBD1. CDR1 GTSNPN and CDR2 SVGIG come from the germline V gene (reference sequence). The CDR3 runs to 14 residues. V shed 1 base, J shed 2 bases, and the junction held 4 bases outside the gene matches. CDR3 residues: CAWSGGTVNYGYTF. The DNA of the CDR3 is TGTGCCTGGAGTGGCGGGACAGTCAACTATGGCTACACCTTC.

V usage is TRBV9 and J usage is TRBJ2-3; 13 positions agree with TRBD2. Per the germline V gene, CDR1 is SGDLS and CDR2 is YYNGEE. This CDR3 comprises 16 residues. The junction had 8 bases not matched to a gene; V was cut back by 4 bases and J by 6 bases. The CDR3 sequence: CASSRGLAGVYDTQYF. DNA of the CDR3: TGTGCCAGCAGCCGTGGACTAGCGGGAGTTTACGATACGCAGTATTTT.